There are many counts of the clone carrying this TCR beta chain. The sample is drawn from a study of T-cell reconstitution after alpha-beta-depleted transplantation in children. The CDR3 has 14 amino acids. V dropped 5 bases and J dropped 3 bases, with 14 bases sitting between them. CDR1 is SGDLS, CDR2 YYNGEE, per germline. A TCRbeta library incorporating unique molecular identifiers was prepared. TCRdb reprocessed the PCR reads via MiXCR and lists one record per CDR3 protein. This sample has some 240,000 distinct CDR3 sequences, with approximately 12% found just once. The gene calls are TRBV9 and TRBJ2-5; D may be TRBD1 or TRBD2 (5 bases each). The sample was PBMCs from the stem cell graft donor, taken from the stem cell graft. This TCR was sampled from a human donor who donated a stem cell graft to a child with acute lymphoblastic leukemia. CDR3 sequence (DNA): TGTGCCAGCAGTCTGATGGGGGATGAAGAGACCCAGTACTTC. The encoded protein is CASSLMGDEETQYF.